This T cell receptor beta chain was observed in a study of cytomegalovirus exposure and HLA in healthy donors. Background on the study: In an earlier analysis, approximately 120 million unique TCR beta sequences were found from some 180 million T cells.

This CDR3 contains 14 residues. Germline V gene lookup returns CDR1 MNHNY and CDR2 SVGAGI (reference sequence). V dropped 2 bases and J dropped 3 bases, with 11 bases sitting between them. General study points: Researchers reported in a later analysis that common viral pathogens appeared linked to several top clusters. A missense variant in DCLRE1C was later tied to TCR beta V- and J-gene trimming.

Details on this clone: Its specificity is unknown.

60 Vbeta and 13 Jbeta primers were used in PCR. TCRdb's copy holds only in-frame clones and misses some; the assay was immunoSEQ multiplex PCR. The sample's table shows about 46,000 clones. The rearrangement links TRBV6-6 to TRBJ2-7; TRBD1 is a possible D gene (6 bases). Sequencing was done on a sample of PBMCs. This receptor was identified in a middle-aged woman in good health and CMV-seronegative. CDR3 region: CASSYSQGSYEQYF. The CDR3 coding sequence is TGTGCCAGCAGTTACAGCCAGGGGAGCTACGAGCAGTACTTC.